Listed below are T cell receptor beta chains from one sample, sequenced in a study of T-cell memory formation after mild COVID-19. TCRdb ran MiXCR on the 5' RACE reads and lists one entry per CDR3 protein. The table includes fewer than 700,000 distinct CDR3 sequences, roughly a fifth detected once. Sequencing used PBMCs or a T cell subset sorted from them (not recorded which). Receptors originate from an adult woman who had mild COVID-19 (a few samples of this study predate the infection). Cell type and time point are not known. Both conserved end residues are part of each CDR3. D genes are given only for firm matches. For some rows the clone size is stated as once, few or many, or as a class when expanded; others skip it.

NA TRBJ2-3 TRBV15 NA CATSREMPDTQYF TGTGCCACCAGCAGAGAGATGCCAGATACGCAGTATTTT
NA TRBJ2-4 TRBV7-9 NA CASSPRTRQLAKNIQYF TGTGCCAGCAGCCCAAGGACCCGACAGCTAGCCAAAAACATTCAGTACTTC
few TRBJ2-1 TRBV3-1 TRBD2 CASSPNAAGGEQFF TGTGCCAGCAGCCCCAACGCGGCGGGAGGTGAGCAGTTCTTC
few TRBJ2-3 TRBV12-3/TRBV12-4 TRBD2 CASSLAQTSGILTQYF TGTGCCAGCAGTTTAGCGCAAACTAGCGGCATACTTACGCAGTATTTT
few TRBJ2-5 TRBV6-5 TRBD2 CASSPSGGASETQYF TGTGCCAGCAGCCCGAGCGGGGGGGCAAGTGAGACCCAGTACTTC
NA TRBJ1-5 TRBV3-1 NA CASSQDISQPQHF TGTGCCAGCAGCCAAGATATTAGTCAGCCCCAGCATTTT
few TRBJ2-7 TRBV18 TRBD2 CASSHPGLADEQYF TGTGCCAGCTCACACCCGGGACTAGCGGACGAGCAGTACTTC
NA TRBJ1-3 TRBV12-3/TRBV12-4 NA CASSFSVSGPGNTIYF TGTGCCAGCAGTTTTAGTGTATCGGGACCTGGAAACACCATATATTTT
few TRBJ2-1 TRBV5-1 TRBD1 CASSIYPGQGAGNEQFF TGCGCCAGCAGCATCTATCCGGGACAGGGGGCCGGGAATGAGCAGTTCTTC
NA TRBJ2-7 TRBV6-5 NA CASSPFPRDYEQYF TGTGCCAGCAGTCCTTTCCCCAGAGACTACGAGCAGTACTTC
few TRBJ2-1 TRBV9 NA CASSAALLVENNEQFF TGTGCCAGCAGCGCAGCCCTCCTAGTAGAGAACAATGAGCAGTTCTTC
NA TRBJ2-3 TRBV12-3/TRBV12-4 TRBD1 CASSRDRELDTQYF TGTGCCAGCAGCCGGGACAGGGAGTTAGATACGCAGTATTTT
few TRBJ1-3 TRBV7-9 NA CASSLAAGDGNTIYF TGTGCCAGCAGCTTAGCGGCAGGGGATGGAAACACCATATATTTT
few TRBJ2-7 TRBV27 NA CASSLSGQSYSYEQYF TGTGCCAGCAGTTTATCGGGGCAGTCCTATTCCTACGAGCAGTACTTC